Each of the 30 T cell receptor beta chains below was sequenced from the same sample in a study of blood T cell repertoires in COVID-19. Profiled with immunoSEQ multiplex PCR; TCRdb holds only in-frame clones, not every one. The data hold 150,000 or so clones, with 65% to 85% observed a single time. Sequencing was performed on peripheral blood. Receptors originate from a woman aged 55-69 years with acute or convalescent COVID-19.

This clone showed up just a few times. V gene TRBV7-6 combines with J gene TRBJ1-6; TRBD1 is a possible D gene (5 bases). Germline CDR1 reads SGHVS; CDR2 reads FNYEAQ. CDR3 length: 13 amino acids. Deletions cut 5 bases from V and 9 bases from J, with 11 bases between. The CDR3 DNA reads TGTGCCAGCAGCGGCCAGGGCGGTTCACCCCTCCACTTT. It is translated as CASSGQGGSPLHF.

The J gene is TRBJ1-1, the V gene TRBV12-3 or TRBV12-4, with D hard to call. V gave up 6 bases and J gave up 5 bases, with 7 bases separating them. The CDR3 length is 11 residues. The CDR3 protein is CASRRETEAFF. The CDR3 region has the DNA TGTGCCAGCAGGAGAGAGACTGAAGCTTTCTTT.

This clone was recorded once. The J gene is TRBJ2-7, the V gene TRBV29-1; 7 nucleotides match TRBD2. The germline V gene encodes CDR1 SQVTM and CDR2 ANQGSEA. Trimming took 4 bases from V and 2 from J; bases not matched to a gene: 5. This CDR3 contains 13 residues. The CDR3 region is CSVVTSATYEQYF. The CDR3 DNA follows: TGCAGCGTTGTCACTAGCGCCACCTACGAGCAGTACTTC.

This chain connects TRBV6-1 to TRBJ1-5, with a tentative D call TRBD1 (5 bases). V gave up 2 bases and J gave up 3 bases, with 8 bases separating them. CDR3 length: 14 residues. Looked up from germline, CDR1 is MNHNS and CDR2 is SASEGT. This CDR3 is CASSEQGYNQPQHF. CDR3 nucleotide sequence: TGTGCCAGCAGTGAACAGGGATACAATCAGCCCCAGCATTTT.

The rearrangement links TRBV4-2 to TRBJ2-1; 8 bases are shared with TRBD1. The germline CDR1 and CDR2 sequences are LGHNA and YNFKEQ. With V trimmed by 4 bases and J by 6 bases, 11 bases remained unmatched. This CDR3 is built from 16 residues. The CDR3 reads CASSLTRDRTGNEQFF. The CDR3 region has the DNA TGTGCCAGCAGCCTTACCCGGGACAGGACGGGCAATGAGCAGTTCTTC.

This clone was recorded only once. The chain employs TRBV24-1 and TRBJ1-5; the D is unclear. Trimming took off 5 bases at V and 6 bases at J, with 13 bases between the two ends. The CDR3 has 14 amino acids. The germline gives CDR1 KGHDR, CDR2 SFDVKD. The CDR3 DNA reads as TGTGCCACCAGTGCGGCAGGTCCAGGTCAGCCCCAGCATTTT. Translation: CATSAAGPGQPQHF.

J is TRBJ1-6 and V is TRBV7-2; 7 nucleotides line up with TRBD1. Looked up from germline, CDR1 is SGHTA and CDR2 is FQGNSA. The CDR3 runs 15 residues. The ends lost 4 bases at V and 7 bases at J; junction bases unmatched: 7. The DNA for the CDR3 is TGTGCCAGCAGCTCTCGCACAGGGGACAATTCACCCCTCCACTTT. It encodes CASSSRTGDNSPLHF.

The rearrangement joins TRBV3-1 (or the pseudogene TRBV3-2) to TRBJ2-7, with D perhaps TRBD1 (6 bases). Germline CDR1 and CDR2: LGHDT and YNNKEL (reference sequence). Trimming left V 1 base short and J 7 bases short, with 17 bases between. The CDR3 runs 15 residues. CDR3 nucleotides: TGTGCCAGCAGCCAAGTCACAGGGTCCCATTCGGAGCAGTACTTC. Protein: CASSQVTGSHSEQYF.

This chain uses TRBV7-2 with TRBJ1-6; a weak D match, TRBD1 (6 bases). Germline lookup yields CDR1 SGHTA and CDR2 FQGNSA. Deletions cut 5 bases from V and 0 bases from J, with 11 bases between. The CDR3 is 16 amino acids. Here the CDR3 DNA reads TGTGCCAGCAGCCCAGACAGGAGCTCCTATAATTCACCCCTCCACTTT. The encoded protein is CASSPDRSSYNSPLHF. Variable domain in full (rest from reference TRBV7-2 and TRBJ1-6): GAGVSQSPSNKVTEKGKDVELRCDPISGHTALYWYRQSLGQGLEFLIYFQGNSAPDKSGLPSDRFSAERTGGSVSTLTIQRTQQEDSAVYLCASSPDRSSYNSPLHFGNGTRLTVT.

This clone has more than one count but fewer than ten. The J gene is TRBJ2-3, the V gene TRBV4-3; D call uncertain. The V gene lost 0 bases and the J gene lost 5 bases, with 12 bases spanning the gap. CDR1 is LGHNA, CDR2 YSLEER, per germline. This CDR3 is built from 15 residues. The CDR3 protein is CASSQEVTLGDTQYF. CDR3 bases: TGCGCCAGCAGCCAAGAAGTCACCCTCGGAGATACGCAGTATTTT.

The CDR3 region has the DNA TGTGCCAGCTCACGGTGGGTAGGGGCTCACACTGAAGCTTTCTTT. As protein: CASSRWVGAHTEAFF. V and J are TRBV18 and TRBJ1-1, with D maybe TRBD1 (5 bases). The CDR3 contains 15 residues. Trimming removed 4 bases from V and 3 bases from J, with 15 bases in between. Per germline, CDR1 KGHSH and CDR2 LQKENI.

V gene TRBV19 combines with J gene TRBJ2-6; 10 bases are shared with TRBD1. CDR1 is LNHDA and CDR2 is SQIVND in the germline V gene (reference sequence). CDR3 length: 19 amino acids. Germline trimming cut 0 bases from V and 4 bases from J; bases unmatched to any gene: 9. The DNA of the CDR3 is TGTGCCAGTAGTATAGACGTCGGGACAGGGGCTGCAGGGGCCAACGTCCTGACTTTC. It yields the protein CASSIDVGTGAAGANVLTF.

The J gene is TRBJ2-1, the V gene TRBV6-2 or TRBV6-3; 10 nucleotides line up with TRBD1. This CDR3 is 15 amino acids long. The germline V gene has CDR1 MNHEY and CDR2 SVGEGT. With V trimmed by 5 bases and J by 5 bases, 6 bases remained unmatched. The DNA for the CDR3 is TGTGCCAGCAGTAACCGGGACAGGGGTGACAATGAGCAGTTCTTC. Translation gives CASSNRDRGDNEQFF.

The rearrangement joins TRBV6-2 or TRBV6-3 to TRBJ1-1, with D possibly TRBD1 on 6 matching bases. The CDR3 spans 12 residues. V lost 6 bases, J lost 8 bases, and 13 bases lay in between. The germline CDR1 and CDR2 sequences are MNHEY and SVGEGT. The CDR3 coding sequence is TGTGCCAGCAGCACAGGGAGTTGGGAAGCTTTCTTT. Its translation: CASSTGSWEAFF.

The chain has TRBV28 and TRBJ1-5; 7 bases fit TRBD1. There are 13 residues in the CDR3. J was trimmed by 4 bases and V by 7 bases; bases with no gene match: 4. Germline CDR1 is MDHEN and CDR2 is SYDVKM. CDR3 sequence reads: CASTRQGNQPQHF. CDR3 nucleotides: TGTGCCAGCACCAGACAGGGAAATCAGCCCCAGCATTTT.

This clone has only one observation. This chain uses TRBV29-1 with TRBJ1-4, with a possible D match to TRBD1 (6 bases). Per germline, CDR1 SQVTM and CDR2 ANQGSEA. The CDR3 is 13 amino acids. The V and J ends lost 7 bases and 7 bases respectively, with 16 bases between them. The CDR3 loop is CSARGGGSEKLFF. In nucleotides, the CDR3 is TGCAGCGCCCGAGGGGGGGGTAGTGAAAAACTGTTTTTT.

The V call is TRBV7-2, the J call TRBJ2-1, with 16 bases fitting TRBD2. Germline V gene sequence: CDR1 SGHTA, CDR2 FQGNSA. The CDR3 has 18 amino acids. V lost 5 bases to trimming and J lost 6 bases; unmatched junction nucleotides: 10. CDR3 nucleotides: TGTGCCAGCAGCGTTCCCGGGACTAGCGGGGGGGCCCTCAATGAGCAGTTCTTC. Its protein is CASSVPGTSGGALNEQFF.

The rearrangement links TRBV7-2 to TRBJ2-7; D is unresolved. CDR1 is SGHTA and CDR2 is FQGNSA in the germline V gene. Trimming removed 5 bases from V and 6 bases from J, with 17 bases in between. The CDR3 is 14 residues long. The CDR3 sequence is CASSPTSLSGEQYF. In DNA form, the CDR3 reads TGTGCCAGCAGCCCCACGTCCCTCTCCGGCGAGCAGTACTTC.

This chain uses TRBV6-1 with TRBJ1-2, with a possible D match to TRBD1 (5 bases). The V and J ends lost 2 bases and 4 bases respectively, with 14 bases between them. This CDR3 spans 15 amino acids. Germline lookup yields CDR1 MNHNS and CDR2 SASEGT. CDR3 DNA sequence: TGTGCCAGCAGTGAAAATCCGGGGACTATCTATGGCTACACCTTC. Protein: CASSENPGTIYGYTF.

The J gene is TRBJ1-5, the V gene TRBV4-3; D is ambiguous. The CDR3 covers 16 residues. V was shortened by 1 base and J by 0 bases, with 10 bases between the two germline ends. Germline loops: CDR1 LGHNA, CDR2 YSLEER. The CDR3 coding sequence is TGCGCCAGCAGCCAAGGCCCGGGGTATAGCAATCAGCCCCAGCATTTT. It encodes CASSQGPGYSNQPQHF.

The rearrangement uses TRBV9 and TRBJ2-7, with TRBD2 matching over 7 bases. The CDR3 sequence is 18 residues long. V was clipped by 3 bases and J by 0 bases; unmatched bases: 15. Per germline, CDR1 SGDLS and CDR2 YYNGEE. The CDR3 sequence: CASSAAAGRREVSYEQYF. CDR3 nucleotides: TGTGCCAGCAGCGCAGCAGCGGGACGAAGGGAGGTCTCCTACGAGCAGTACTTC. Complete variable domain (other parts from reference TRBV9 and TRBJ2-7): DSGVTQTPKHLITATGQRVTLRCSPRSGDLSVYWYQQSLDQGLQFLIQYYNGEERAKGNILERFSAQQFPDLHSELNLSSLELGDSALYFCASSAAAGRREVSYEQYFGPGTRLTVT.

The chain couples TRBV12-3 or TRBV12-4 to TRBJ1-4; D perhaps matches TRBD1 (6 bases). Trimming cost V 7 bases and J 8 bases, with 14 bases left between them. The CDR3 runs to 13 residues. DNA of the CDR3: TGTGCCAGCACCCTTCGCAGGGGAGAAAAACTGTTTTTT. Translated: CASTLRRGEKLFF.

V is TRBV5-6 and J is TRBJ2-1; 8 bases are a match to TRBD1. J lost 5 bases, V lost 7 bases, and 14 bases had no gene match. The CDR3 length is 16 residues. In germline, CDR1 is SGHDT, CDR2 YYEEEE. The CDR3 sequence: CASFLIWQGQDNEQFF. The CDR3 nucleotides are TGTGCCAGCTTTCTGATCTGGCAGGGACAGGACAATGAGCAGTTCTTC.

This clone was detected once. V is TRBV2 and J is TRBJ1-1; D gene unclear. This CDR3 contains 13 residues. Germline loops: CDR1 SNHLY, CDR2 FYNNEI. V lost 4 bases, J lost 1 base, and 7 bases lay in between. This chain's CDR3 is CASSVNRNTEAFF. CDR3 bases: TGTGCCAGCAGTGTGAACAGGAACACTGAAGCTTTCTTT.

This clone appeared a few times. This chain connects TRBV18 to TRBJ1-3, with D perhaps matching TRBD1 (6 bases). The CDR3 loop spans 16 amino acids. The V gene lost 1 base and the J gene lost 4 bases, with 14 bases spanning the gap. Germline CDR1 is KGHSH and CDR2 is LQKENI. The CDR3 DNA is TGTGCCAGCTCACCACATCCAGGGGTGGACGGAAACACCATATATTTT. Its translation: CASSPHPGVDGNTIYF.

DNA for the CDR3: TGTGCCAGCAGCGCCGCAGGGCGGGGAAACATTCAGTACTTC. Its translation: CASSAAGRGNIQYF. V and J are TRBV9 and TRBJ2-4; D is possibly TRBD2 (6 bases). Trimming left V 3 bases short and J 6 bases short, with 13 bases between. There are 14 residues in the CDR3. Germline V CDR1 and CDR2: SGDLS, YYNGEE.

V and J are TRBV19 and TRBJ1-5, with a weak D call TRBD1 (6 bases). The V and J ends lost 7 bases and 0 bases respectively, with 19 bases between them. Germline CDR1 LNHDA, CDR2 SQIVND (reference sequence). This CDR3 is 17 amino acids long. The CDR3 DNA follows: TGTGCCAGTATAATTTCAGGGAGGGGGTATAGCAATCAGCCCCAGCATTTT. Protein sequence: CASIISGRGYSNQPQHF.

This clone showed up many times. V and J are TRBV5-5 and TRBJ1-1; D gene uncertain. The V gene's germline CDR1 is SGHKS and CDR2 YYEKEE (reference sequence). The CDR3 has 16 residues. Between the trimmed V and J ends, which lost 4 bases and 0 bases, there was a span of 16 bases. CDR3 region: CASSTSTGSMNTEAFF. In DNA form, the CDR3 reads TGTGCCAGCAGCACCAGCACCGGGAGCATGAACACTGAAGCTTTCTTT.

The gene calls are TRBV5-4 and TRBJ2-7, with D possibly matching TRBD1 (5 bases). CDR1 SGHNT and CDR2 YYREEE come from the germline V gene (reference sequence). This CDR3 has 14 residues. Trimming shortened V by 4 bases and J by 3 bases, and 14 bases separated the two germline ends. The DNA of the CDR3 is TGTGCCAGCAGCAAGACAGCTGACATCTACGAGCAGTACTTC. It translates to CASSKTADIYEQYF.

The V and J genes are TRBV6-6 and TRBJ1-2, with D possibly TRBD1 on 5 matching bases. The CDR3 loop spans 14 amino acids. V was pared by 2 bases and J by 2 bases, with 9 bases between. Germline values: CDR1 MNHNY, CDR2 SVGAGI (reference sequence). This CDR3 reads CASSYGGANYGYTF. CDR3 DNA: TGTGCCAGCAGTTACGGAGGGGCCAACTATGGCTACACCTTC.